A single sample is the source of the 20 T cell receptor beta chains below, sequenced in a study of T cell responses to AZD1222 COVID-19 vaccine. Assay used: immunoSEQ multiplex PCR; TCRdb lists only in-frame clones, some missing. The sample contains 95,000 to 150,000 clones, about 90% of which appear only once. This material consisted of peripheral blood, taken on day 0 of AZD1222 vaccination. These TCRs come from an adult in good health.

The rearrangement joins TRBV12-3 or TRBV12-4 to TRBJ1-1; the D is unclear. The CDR3 spans 13 residues. Trimming removed 3 bases from V and 2 bases from J, with 7 bases in between. CDR3 bases: TGTGCCAGCAGTTTTGCGGTAAACACTGAAGCTTTCTTT. This gives the protein CASSFAVNTEAFF.

The chain links TRBV9 to TRBJ1-3; D ambiguous. Germline V gives CDR1 SGDLS, CDR2 YYNGEE. Between the trimmed V and J ends, which lost 3 bases and 0 bases, there was a span of 7 bases. The CDR3 runs 14 residues. The CDR3 loop is CASSATISGNTIYF. CDR3 DNA: TGTGCCAGCAGCGCCACTATCTCTGGAAACACCATATATTTT. Based on the CDR3 plus reference TRBV9 and TRBJ1-3, the full variable domain is DSGVTQTPKHLITATGQRVTLRCSPRSGDLSVYWYQQSLDQGLQFLIQYYNGEERAKGNILERFSAQQFPDLHSELNLSSLELGDSALYFCASSATISGNTIYFGEGSWLTVV.

The chain couples TRBV3-1 (or the pseudogene TRBV3-2) to TRBJ1-1; no firm D call. V was clipped by 0 bases and J by 10 bases, with 12 bases between them. The CDR3 covers 13 residues. Germline V gene data show CDR1 as LGHDT and CDR2 as YNNKEL (reference sequence). The CDR3 is CASSQDRGRRAFF. CDR3 coding DNA: TGTGCCAGCAGCCAAGATCGAGGGCGGAGAGCTTTCTTT.

V usage is TRBV7-6 and J usage is TRBJ1-5, with D possibly being TRBD1 (6 bases). The CDR3 is 13 residues long. Germline V CDR1 and CDR2: SGHVS, FNYEAQ. Trimming stripped 8 bases from V and 6 bases from J, with 14 bases between. Here the CDR3 DNA reads TGTGCCAGCTCCACAGGGTCGACTCAGCCCCAGCATTTT. Its protein product is CASSTGSTQPQHF.

The chain combines TRBV25-1 with TRBJ2-1; 11 bases are a match to TRBD1. The germline CDR1 and CDR2 sequences are MGHDK and SYGVNS. V lost 4 bases, J lost 0 bases, and 8 bases stayed unmatched. The CDR3 has 18 residues. CDR3 DNA sequence: TGTGCCAGCAGTGGGGGACAGGGGGTATTATCCTCCTACAATGAGCAGTTCTTC. It translates to CASSGGQGVLSSYNEQFF.

J is TRBJ2-2 and V is TRBV5-4, with D possibly being TRBD2 (6 bases). CDR1 and CDR2 from the germline V gene are SGHNT and YYREEE (reference sequence). This CDR3 has 15 amino acids. Between the trimmed V and J ends, which lost 2 bases and 0 bases, there was a span of 8 bases. CDR3 nucleotide sequence: TGTGCCAGCAGCTTTGTAGCGGCGAACACCGGGGAGCTGTTTTTT. Translation: CASSFVAANTGELFF.

This sequence joins TRBV6-6 and TRBJ1-1; 8 nucleotides align to TRBD1. This CDR3 spans 16 amino acids. V trimming: 0 bases; J trimming: 3 bases; junction bases outside the gene matches: 6. CDR1 and CDR2 (germline): MNHNY, SVGAGI (reference sequence). The CDR3 loop is CASSYSTQGADTEAFF. CDR3 DNA sequence: TGTGCCAGCAGTTACTCGACCCAGGGGGCGGACACTGAAGCTTTCTTT.

The J gene is TRBJ1-6, the V gene TRBV19; maybe TRBD1 (5 bases). V was cut by 4 bases and J by 0 bases, with 7 bases left in between. CDR3 length: 15 amino acids. CDR1 and CDR2 from the germline V gene are LNHDA and SQIVND (reference sequence). This CDR3 reads CASSTGSSYNSPLHF. CDR3 coding DNA: TGTGCCAGTAGTACAGGGTCCTCCTATAATTCACCCCTCCACTTT.

The genes are TRBV2 and TRBJ1-2, with D unresolved. Germline CDR1 is SNHLY and CDR2 is FYNNEI. The CDR3 runs 14 residues. Trimming stripped 7 bases from V and 1 base from J, with 13 bases between. CDR3 amino acids: CASTPEAGNYGYTF. The CDR3, as DNA: TGTGCCAGCACACCCGAGGCCGGTAACTATGGCTACACCTTC.

The V call is TRBV7-9, the J call TRBJ2-7; D is possibly TRBD2 (6 bases). V gave up 5 bases and J gave up 0 bases, with 14 bases separating them. This CDR3 has 15 amino acids. Germline values: CDR1 SEHNR, CDR2 FQNEAQ (reference sequence). The CDR3 loop reads CASSMGGEISYEQYF. The CDR3 DNA follows: TGTGCCAGCAGCATGGGCGGGGAAATCTCCTACGAGCAGTACTTC.

This sequence joins TRBV7-6 and TRBJ2-2; weak D call: TRBD1 (5 bases). The CDR3 has 16 residues. Germline lookup yields CDR1 SGHVS and CDR2 FNYEAQ. The V end was cut by 5 bases, the J end by 1 base, with 14 bases between. CDR3 coding DNA: TGTGCCAGCAGCCGCTTGGACATACTGAACACCGGGGAGCTGTTTTTT. It specifies CASSRLDILNTGELFF.

The chain couples TRBV7-9 to TRBJ2-3, with D maybe TRBD1 (6 bases). CDR3 length equals 14 residues. The germline CDR1 and CDR2 sequences are SEHNR and FQNEAQ (reference sequence). The V end lost 6 bases, the J end lost 4 bases, and 14 bases lay between the germline ends. The CDR3, as DNA: TGTGCCAGCAGTTCCCAAAACAGGGCAGATACGCAGTATTTT. This translates into CASSSQNRADTQYF.

V and J are TRBV19 and TRBJ1-4; D unresolved. Germline CDR1 is LNHDA and CDR2 is SQIVND (reference sequence). The CDR3 is 16 residues long. Trimming pared 0 bases from V and 3 bases from J, leaving 11 bases between. CDR3 DNA: TGTGCCAGTAGTATAGACCTGGACGGATCTAATGAAAAACTGTTTTTT. Protein sequence: CASSIDLDGSNEKLFF.

V and J are TRBV19 and TRBJ2-2, with D possibly matching TRBD2 (6 bases). The V gene's germline CDR1 is LNHDA and CDR2 SQIVND (reference sequence). The CDR3 is 14 residues long. V lost 7 bases, J lost 6 bases, and 15 bases lay in between. CDR3 region: CASTVGWGAGELFF. CDR3 nucleotides: TGTGCCAGTACAGTCGGTTGGGGGGCCGGGGAGCTGTTTTTT.

This chain links TRBV5-1 with TRBJ2-3; D remains ambiguous. The CDR3 consists of 14 residues. The ends were cut back, 3 bases at V and 0 bases at J, with 8 bases in the middle. Per germline, CDR1 SGHRS and CDR2 YFSETQ. CDR3 DNA sequence: TGCGCCAGCAGCTCCCAGACTAGCACAGATACGCAGTATTTT. It is translated as CASSSQTSTDTQYF.

The V and J genes are TRBV5-6 and TRBJ1-5, with a tentative D call TRBD1 (6 bases). V lost 0 bases, J lost 4 bases, and 8 bases lay in between. Germline V gene data show CDR1 as SGHDT and CDR2 as YYEEEE. The CDR3 loop spans 14 amino acids. The DNA for the CDR3 is TGTGCCAGCAGCTTGGCAACAGGGAATCAGCCCCAGCATTTT. Translation gives CASSLATGNQPQHF.

Remarks on this clone: The same CDR3 is also encoded by other DNA sequences in this sample. This chain connects TRBV5-4 to TRBJ2-3; D is ambiguous. Germline values: CDR1 SGHNT, CDR2 YYREEE (reference sequence). CDR3 size: 12 residues. Trimming took off 5 bases at V and 9 bases at J, with 13 bases between the two ends. CDR3 sequence reads: CASSPGTDTQYF. DNA of the CDR3: TGTGCCAGCAGTCCAGGTACGGACACGCAGTATTTT.

This CDR3 reads CASSLDSYNSPLHF. In DNA form, the CDR3 reads TGTGCCAGCAGCTTAGACAGCTATAATTCACCCCTCCACTTT. The chain employs TRBV7-9 and TRBJ1-6; D is undetermined. The CDR3 has 14 amino acids. Germline CDR1 SEHNR, CDR2 FQNEAQ (reference sequence). V lost 1 base and J lost 3, with 4 bases in between.

With regard to this clone: The sample has other DNA sequences that encode this CDR3 too. The CDR3 sequence: CASSLLRETQYF. CDR3 in DNA: TGTGCCAGCAGTTTGTTGAGGGAGACCCAGTACTTC. The chain uses TRBV28 and TRBJ2-5; D unclear. From germline, CDR1 is MDHEN and CDR2 SYDVKM. V shed 3 bases and J shed 5 bases, with 7 bases lying between them. There are 12 residues in the CDR3.

This clone was observed once. This chain links TRBV7-3 with TRBJ1-6; the D gene is possibly TRBD1 (5 bases). This CDR3 spans 15 amino acids. CDR1 and CDR2 (germline): SGHTA, FQGTGA. Trimming removed 2 bases from V and 1 base from J, with 6 bases in between. The DNA for the CDR3 is TGTGCCAGCAGCTTAGCAGGGTCCTATAATTCACCCCTCCACTTT. It yields the protein CASSLAGSYNSPLHF.